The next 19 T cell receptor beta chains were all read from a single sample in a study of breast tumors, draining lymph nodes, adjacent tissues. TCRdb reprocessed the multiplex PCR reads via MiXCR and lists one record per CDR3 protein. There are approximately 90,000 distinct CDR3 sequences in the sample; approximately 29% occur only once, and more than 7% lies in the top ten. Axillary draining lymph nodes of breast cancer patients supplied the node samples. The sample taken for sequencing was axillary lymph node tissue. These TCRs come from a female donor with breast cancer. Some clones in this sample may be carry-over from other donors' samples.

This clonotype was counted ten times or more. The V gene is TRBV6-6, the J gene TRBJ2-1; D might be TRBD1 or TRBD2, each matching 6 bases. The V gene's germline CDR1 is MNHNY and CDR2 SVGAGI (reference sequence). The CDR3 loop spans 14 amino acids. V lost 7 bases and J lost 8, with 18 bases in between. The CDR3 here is CASNERGAGHEQFF. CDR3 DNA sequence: TGTGCCAGCAATGAGAGGGGGGCGGGCCATGAGCAGTTCTTC.

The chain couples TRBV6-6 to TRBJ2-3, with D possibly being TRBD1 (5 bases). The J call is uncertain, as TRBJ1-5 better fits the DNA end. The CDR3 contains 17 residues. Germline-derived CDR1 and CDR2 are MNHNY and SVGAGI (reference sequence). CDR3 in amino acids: CASWPGGTSGSTDTQHF. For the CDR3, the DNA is TGTGCCAGCTGGCCGGGTGGGACTAGCGGCAGCACAGATACGCAGCATTTT.

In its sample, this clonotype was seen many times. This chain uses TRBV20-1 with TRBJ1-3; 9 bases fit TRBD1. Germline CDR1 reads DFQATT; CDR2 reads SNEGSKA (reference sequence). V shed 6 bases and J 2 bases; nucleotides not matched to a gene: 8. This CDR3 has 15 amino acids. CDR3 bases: TGCAGTGCAGAAGGACAGGGGACTACTGGAAACACCATATATTTT. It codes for CSAEGQGTTGNTIYF.

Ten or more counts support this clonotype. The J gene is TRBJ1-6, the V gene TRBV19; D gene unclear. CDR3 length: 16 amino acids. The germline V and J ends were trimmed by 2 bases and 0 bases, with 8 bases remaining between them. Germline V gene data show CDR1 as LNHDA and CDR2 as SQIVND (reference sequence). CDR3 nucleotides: TGTGCCAGTAGTATAACGAGAGACTCCTATAATTCACCCCTCCACTTT. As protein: CASSITRDSYNSPLHF.

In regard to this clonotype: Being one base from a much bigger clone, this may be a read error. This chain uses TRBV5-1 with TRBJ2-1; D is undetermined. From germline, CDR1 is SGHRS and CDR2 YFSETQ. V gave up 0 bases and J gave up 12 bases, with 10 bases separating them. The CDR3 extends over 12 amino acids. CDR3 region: CASSLGLGVQFF. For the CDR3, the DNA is TGCGCCAGCAGCTTGGGTCTTGGTGTGCAGTTCTTC. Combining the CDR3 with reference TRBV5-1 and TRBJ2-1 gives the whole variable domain KAGVTQTPRYLIKTRGQQVTLSCSPISGHRSVSWYQQTPGQGLQFLFEYFSETQRNKGNFPGRFSGRQFSNSRSEMNVSTLELGDSALYLCASSLGLGVQFFGPGTRLTVL.

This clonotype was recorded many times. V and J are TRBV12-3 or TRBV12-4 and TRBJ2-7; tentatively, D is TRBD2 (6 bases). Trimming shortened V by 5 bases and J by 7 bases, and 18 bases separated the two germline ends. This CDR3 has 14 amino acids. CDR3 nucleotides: TGTGCCAGCAGTCGTGGCGGGATTCTTGGGGAGCAGTACTTC. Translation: CASSRGGILGEQYF.

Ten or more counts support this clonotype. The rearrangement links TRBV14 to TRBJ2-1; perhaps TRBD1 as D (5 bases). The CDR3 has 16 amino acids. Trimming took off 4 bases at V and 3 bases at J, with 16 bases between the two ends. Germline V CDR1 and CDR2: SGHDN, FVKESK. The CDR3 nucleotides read TGTGCCAGCAGCCGAGTAACAGGTGGTCTCTACAATGAGCAGTTCTTC. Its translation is CASSRVTGGLYNEQFF.

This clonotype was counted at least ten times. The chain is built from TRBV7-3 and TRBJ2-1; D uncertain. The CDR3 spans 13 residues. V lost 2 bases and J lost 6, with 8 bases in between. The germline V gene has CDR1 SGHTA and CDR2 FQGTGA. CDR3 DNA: TGTGCCAGCAGCTTAGGCAGTAGCAATGAGCAGTTCTTC. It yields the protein CASSLGSSNEQFF.

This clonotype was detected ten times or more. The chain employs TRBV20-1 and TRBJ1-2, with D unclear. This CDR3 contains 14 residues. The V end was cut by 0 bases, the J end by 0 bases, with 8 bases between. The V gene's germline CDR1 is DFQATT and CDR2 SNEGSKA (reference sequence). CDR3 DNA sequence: TGCAGTGCTAGAGATGTCAGAACTAACTATGGCTACACCTTC. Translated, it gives CSARDVRTNYGYTF.

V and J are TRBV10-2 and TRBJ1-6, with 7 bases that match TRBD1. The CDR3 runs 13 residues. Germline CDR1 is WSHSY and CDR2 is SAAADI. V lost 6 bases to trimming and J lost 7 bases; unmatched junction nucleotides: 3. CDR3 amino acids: CASRGGLNSPLHF. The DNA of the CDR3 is TGCGCCAGCAGAGGGGGCTTGAATTCACCCCTCCACTTT.

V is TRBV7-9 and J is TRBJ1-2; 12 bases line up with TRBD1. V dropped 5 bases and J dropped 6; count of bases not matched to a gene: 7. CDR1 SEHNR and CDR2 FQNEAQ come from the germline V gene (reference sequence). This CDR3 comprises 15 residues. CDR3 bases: TGTGCCAGCAGCGTCTCCGGGACAGGGGGCGATGGCTACACCTTC. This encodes CASSVSGTGGDGYTF.

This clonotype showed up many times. CDR3 DNA sequence: TGTGCCAGCAGCACCCGACGACAGGGTAGGACGGAAAAACTGTTTTTT. Encoded protein: CASSTRRQGRTEKLFF. The chain has TRBV7-2 and TRBJ1-4; 7 bases line up with TRBD1. CDR3 size: 16 residues. The J segment lost 8 bases and the V segment lost 5 bases, leaving 14 bases of the junction unmatched. Germline V gives CDR1 SGHTA, CDR2 FQGNSA.

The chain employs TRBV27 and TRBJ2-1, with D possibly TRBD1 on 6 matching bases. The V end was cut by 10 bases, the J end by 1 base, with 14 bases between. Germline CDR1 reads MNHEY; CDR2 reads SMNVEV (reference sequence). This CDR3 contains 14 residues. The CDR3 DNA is TGTGCCACCCAGTCTCAGGGGTCCTACAATGAGCAGTTCTTC. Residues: CATQSQGSYNEQFF.

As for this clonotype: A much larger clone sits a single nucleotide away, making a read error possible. CDR3 nucleotides: TGCAGTGCTGCCCGGGGGAGCTCCTACACTGAACAGTTCTTC. This codes for CSAARGSSYTEQFF. The chain recombines TRBV20-1 with TRBJ2-1, with D tentatively TRBD2 (6 bases). V lost 5 bases to trimming and J lost 13 bases, with 24 bases between them. Germline V gene lookup returns CDR1 DFQATT and CDR2 SNEGSKA (reference sequence). This CDR3 is 14 amino acids long.

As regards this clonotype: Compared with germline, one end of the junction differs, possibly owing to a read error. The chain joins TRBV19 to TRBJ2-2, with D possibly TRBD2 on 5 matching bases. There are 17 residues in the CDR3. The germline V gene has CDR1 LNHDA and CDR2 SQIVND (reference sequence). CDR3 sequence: CASSIRAGPYSTGELLF. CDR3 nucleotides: TGCGCCAGTAGTATTAGGGCAGGCCCCTATAGCACCGGGGAGCTGCTTTTT.

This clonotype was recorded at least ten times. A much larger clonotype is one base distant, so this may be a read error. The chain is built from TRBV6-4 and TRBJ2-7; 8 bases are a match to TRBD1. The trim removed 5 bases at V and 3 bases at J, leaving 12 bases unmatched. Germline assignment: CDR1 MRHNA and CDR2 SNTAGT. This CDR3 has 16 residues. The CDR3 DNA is TGTGCCAGCAGTCACCCTACCCGGACAGGGTACTACGAGCAGTACTTC. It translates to CASSHPTRTGYYEQYF.

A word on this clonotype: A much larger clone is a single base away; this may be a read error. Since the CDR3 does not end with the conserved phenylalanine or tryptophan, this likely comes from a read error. The CDR3 nucleotides read TGCGCCAGCAGCTTGGGAGACAGGGAATGGGAGACTGAAGCTTTCTGT. Its translation is CASSLGDREWETEAFC. This rearrangement joins TRBV5-1 to TRBJ1-1; TRBD1 matches at 7 bases. The CDR3 has 16 amino acids. V was pared by 0 bases and J by 5 bases, with 10 bases of the junction left unmatched. The germline V gene encodes CDR1 SGHRS and CDR2 YFSETQ.

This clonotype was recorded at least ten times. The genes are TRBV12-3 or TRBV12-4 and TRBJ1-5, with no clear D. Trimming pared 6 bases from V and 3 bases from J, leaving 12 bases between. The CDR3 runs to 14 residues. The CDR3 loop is CASSHDKDNQPQHF. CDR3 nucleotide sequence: TGTGCCAGCAGCCATGACAAGGACAATCAGCCCCAGCATTTT.

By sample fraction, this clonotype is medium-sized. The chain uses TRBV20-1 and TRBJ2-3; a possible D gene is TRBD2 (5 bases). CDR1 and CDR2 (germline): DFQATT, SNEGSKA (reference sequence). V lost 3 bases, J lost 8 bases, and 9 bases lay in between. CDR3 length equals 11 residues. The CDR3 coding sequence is TGCAGTGCTAGGAGGGATGGTACGCAGTATTTT. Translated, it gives CSARRDGTQYF.